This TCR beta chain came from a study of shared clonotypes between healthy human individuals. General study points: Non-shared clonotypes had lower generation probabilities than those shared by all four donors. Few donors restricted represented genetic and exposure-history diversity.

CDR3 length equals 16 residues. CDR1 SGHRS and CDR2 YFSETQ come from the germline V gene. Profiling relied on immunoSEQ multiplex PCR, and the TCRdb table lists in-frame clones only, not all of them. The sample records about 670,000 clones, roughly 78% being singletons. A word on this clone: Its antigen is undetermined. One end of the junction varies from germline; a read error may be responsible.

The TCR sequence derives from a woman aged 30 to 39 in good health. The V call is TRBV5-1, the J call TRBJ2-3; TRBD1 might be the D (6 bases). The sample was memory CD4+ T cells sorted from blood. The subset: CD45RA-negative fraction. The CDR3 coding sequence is TGCGCCAGCAGGGAAACAGGGAGCATAGTCACAAATACGCAGTATTTT. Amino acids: CASRETGSIVTNTQYF.